This T cell receptor (beta chain) is drawn from a study of blood T cell repertoires in COVID-19. This CDR3 is built from 13 residues. Germline CDR1 reads SGHRS; CDR2 reads YFSETQ. The V gene lost 4 bases and the J gene lost 6 bases, with 11 bases spanning the gap. Sequenced by immunoSEQ multiplex PCR; TCRdb stores in-frame clones only, minus some. Among under 200,000 clones listed, roughly 80% were seen once. This clone was found a few times. The chain links TRBV5-1 to TRBJ2-1; possible D gene TRBD1, 6 bases. This receptor was identified in a woman aged 40 to 55 with acute COVID-19. The specimen sequenced was PBMCs or T cells enriched from blood (not recorded which). The CDR3 coding sequence is TGCGCCAGCAGCGCCGTACAGGGCAATGAGCAGTTCTTC. Protein: CASSAVQGNEQFF.